This T cell receptor (beta chain) was identified in a study of CD8 T cells in Susac syndrome. Random hexamers served to reverse transcribe about 0.45 to 1 ug RNA. The method of amplification for TCR beta CDR3 was immunoSEQ multiplex PCR, covering 54 Vbeta and 13 Jbeta. One entry per CDR3 protein, called by TCRdb with MiXCR from the immunoSEQ multiplex PCR reads. The sample yields some 50,000 distinct CDR3 sequences, approximately 95% seen once. CDR3 size: 14 residues. Trimming removed 6 bases from V and 9 bases from J; junction bases left unmatched: 9. Germline lookup yields CDR1 MGHDK and CDR2 SYGVNS.

The source is a human donor with Susac syndrome. The chain employs TRBV25-1 and TRBJ2-1, with TRBD2 matching over 9 bases. The material sequenced was CD8+ T cells from PBMCs. The CDR3 reads CASSGAGGHGEQFF. The CDR3 DNA reads TGTGCCAGCAGCGGGGCGGGGGGGCACGGTGAGCAGTTCTTC.